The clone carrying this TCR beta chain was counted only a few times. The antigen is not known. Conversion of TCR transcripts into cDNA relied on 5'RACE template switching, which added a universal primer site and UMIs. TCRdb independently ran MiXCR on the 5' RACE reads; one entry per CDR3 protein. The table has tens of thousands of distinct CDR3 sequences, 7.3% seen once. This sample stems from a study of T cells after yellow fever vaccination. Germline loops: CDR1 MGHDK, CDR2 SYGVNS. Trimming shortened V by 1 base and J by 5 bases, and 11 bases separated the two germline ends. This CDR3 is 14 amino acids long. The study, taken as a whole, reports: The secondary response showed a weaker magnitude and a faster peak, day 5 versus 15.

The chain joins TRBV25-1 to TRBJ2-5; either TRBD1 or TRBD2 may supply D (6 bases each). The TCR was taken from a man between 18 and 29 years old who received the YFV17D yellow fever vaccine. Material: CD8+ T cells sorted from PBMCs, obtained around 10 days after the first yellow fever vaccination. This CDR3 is CASSEFGGGETQYF. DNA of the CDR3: TGTGCCAGCAGTGAATTCGGGGGCGGGGAGACCCAGTACTTC. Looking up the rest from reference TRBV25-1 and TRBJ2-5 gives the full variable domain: EADIYQTPRYLVIGTGKKITLECSQTMGHDKMYWYQQDPGMELHLIHYSYGVNSTEKGDLSSESTVSRIRTEHFPLTLESARPSHTSQYLCASSEFGGGETQYFGPGTRLLVL.